A single sample is the source of the 10 T cell receptor beta chains below, sequenced in a study of cytomegalovirus exposure and HLA in healthy donors (dated by TCRdb to between 2016 and 2019). The method was the immunoSEQ multiplex PCR assay. For the multiplex PCR, a mixture combining 60 forward primers for TCR Vbeta segments and 13 reverse primers for TCR Jbeta segments was used. This immuneACCESS table, as held by TCRdb, lists in-frame sequences with V and J called but not all clones. Of the missing ones, under half trace to an unresolved V gene in checked studies; the others have no known cause. Across this sample there are a few hundred thousand clones, with roughly 80% seen only once. About 1.4% of the sample comes from the top ten. The sample taken for sequencing was PBMCs. These receptors came from a girl aged 10-17 years in good health and CMV-seronegative.

The rearrangement uses TRBV27 and TRBJ2-2, with 8 positions matching TRBD2. Germline CDR1 and CDR2: MNHEY and SMNVEV (reference sequence). The J segment lost 4 bases and the V segment lost 9 bases, leaving 10 bases of the junction unmatched. The CDR3 contains 15 residues. CDR3 nucleotide sequence: TGTGCCAGTGGGCGACGAGCGGGAGTCACCGGGGAGCTGTTTTTT. Encoded protein: CASGRRAGVTGELFF.

The chain is built from TRBV9 and TRBJ2-1; TRBD2 matches 7 bases. Germline V gene data show CDR1 as SGDLS and CDR2 as YYNGEE. The CDR3 is 15 residues long. V lost 2 bases and J lost 7; bases outside the gene matches: 9. The CDR3 loop reads CASSVLGLVGNEQFF. The CDR3 DNA reads TGTGCCAGCAGCGTTCTAGGACTAGTCGGGAATGAGCAGTTCTTC.

This chain connects TRBV4-2 to TRBJ1-1, with a tentative D call TRBD1 (6 bases). This CDR3 is built from 16 residues. Deletions cut 5 bases from V and 1 base from J, with 17 bases between. CDR1 is LGHNA, CDR2 YNFKEQ, per germline. The DNA of the CDR3 is TGTGCCAGCAGCACGCCCCCCGGACAGTCGAACACTGAAGCTTTCTTT. Protein: CASSTPPGQSNTEAFF.

This chain uses TRBV10-3 with TRBJ1-1; D is perhaps TRBD1 (5 bases). Trimming took off 4 bases at V and 7 bases at J, with 13 bases between the two ends. The V gene's germline CDR1 is ENHRY and CDR2 SYGVKD. CDR3 size: 13 residues. The CDR3 reads CAISGKGSSEAFF. In DNA, the CDR3 is TGTGCCATCAGTGGGAAGGGGTCAAGTGAAGCTTTCTTT.

A note on this clone: The same CDR3 is also encoded by other DNA sequences in this sample. The chain joins TRBV30 to TRBJ1-6, with D unclear. Germline V gene sequence: CDR1 GTSNPN, CDR2 SVGIG (reference sequence). With 0 bases removed from V and 10 bases from J, the gap between germline ends came to 13 bases. This CDR3 comprises 14 residues. The CDR3 bases are TGTGCCTGGAGTGTTCGAGACCGGGGATCACCCCTCCACTTT. This sequence encodes CAWSVRDRGSPLHF.

The chain employs TRBV7-9 and TRBJ2-4, with D hard to call. CDR1 and CDR2 (germline): SEHNR, FQNEAQ (reference sequence). This CDR3 is built from 13 residues. V was pared by 9 bases and J by 0 bases, with 9 bases between. As DNA, the CDR3 is TGTGCCAGTACTGAAGCAGCCAAAAACATTCAGTACTTC. It encodes CASTEAAKNIQYF.

The genes are TRBV7-2 and TRBJ2-7; 8 bases are a match to TRBD1. Germline CDR1 is SGHTA and CDR2 is FQGNSA. The trim removed 5 bases at V and 0 bases at J, leaving 6 bases unmatched. The CDR3 extends over 15 amino acids. CDR3 sequence reads: CASSPQGVSSYEQYF. CDR3 in DNA: TGTGCCAGCAGCCCACAGGGGGTAAGCTCCTACGAGCAGTACTTC.

This clone was observed a few times. The rearrangement joins TRBV6-5 to TRBJ2-7; 8 bases fit TRBD1. Germline loops: CDR1 MNHEY, CDR2 SVGAGI. CDR3 length: 15 amino acids. After removal of 7 bases from V and 1 base from J, the junction contained 9 bases not matched to a gene. Here the CDR3 reads CASTQGATGSYEQYF. CDR3 DNA: TGTGCCAGCACGCAGGGGGCGACCGGATCCTACGAGCAGTACTTC.

V gene TRBV4-2 combines with J gene TRBJ2-2; 9 bases match TRBD1. The ends lost 1 base at V and 5 bases at J; junction bases unmatched: 8. Germline-derived CDR1 and CDR2 are LGHNA and YNFKEQ. This CDR3 has 17 amino acids. CDR3 coding DNA: TGTGCCAGCAGCCAAGCTACCGGGACAGGGCATACCGGGGAGCTGTTTTTT. This encodes CASSQATGTGHTGELFF.

In this sample, this clone turned up a few times. The chain combines TRBV2 with TRBJ1-1; D not certain. Germline V gene data show CDR1 as SNHLY and CDR2 as FYNNEI. The CDR3 has 13 residues. V lost 5 bases, J lost 1 base, and 8 bases lay in between. The CDR3 loop is CASSLAGNTEAFF. CDR3 nucleotide sequence: TGTGCCAGCAGTTTGGCAGGGAACACTGAAGCTTTCTTT. Full variable domain (remainder filled in from reference TRBV2 and TRBJ1-1): EPEVTQTPSHQVTQMGQEVILRCVPISNHLYFYWYRQILGQKVEFLVSFYNNEISEKSEIFDDQFSVERPDGSNFTLKIRSTKLEDSAMYFCASSLAGNTEAFFGQGTRLTVV.